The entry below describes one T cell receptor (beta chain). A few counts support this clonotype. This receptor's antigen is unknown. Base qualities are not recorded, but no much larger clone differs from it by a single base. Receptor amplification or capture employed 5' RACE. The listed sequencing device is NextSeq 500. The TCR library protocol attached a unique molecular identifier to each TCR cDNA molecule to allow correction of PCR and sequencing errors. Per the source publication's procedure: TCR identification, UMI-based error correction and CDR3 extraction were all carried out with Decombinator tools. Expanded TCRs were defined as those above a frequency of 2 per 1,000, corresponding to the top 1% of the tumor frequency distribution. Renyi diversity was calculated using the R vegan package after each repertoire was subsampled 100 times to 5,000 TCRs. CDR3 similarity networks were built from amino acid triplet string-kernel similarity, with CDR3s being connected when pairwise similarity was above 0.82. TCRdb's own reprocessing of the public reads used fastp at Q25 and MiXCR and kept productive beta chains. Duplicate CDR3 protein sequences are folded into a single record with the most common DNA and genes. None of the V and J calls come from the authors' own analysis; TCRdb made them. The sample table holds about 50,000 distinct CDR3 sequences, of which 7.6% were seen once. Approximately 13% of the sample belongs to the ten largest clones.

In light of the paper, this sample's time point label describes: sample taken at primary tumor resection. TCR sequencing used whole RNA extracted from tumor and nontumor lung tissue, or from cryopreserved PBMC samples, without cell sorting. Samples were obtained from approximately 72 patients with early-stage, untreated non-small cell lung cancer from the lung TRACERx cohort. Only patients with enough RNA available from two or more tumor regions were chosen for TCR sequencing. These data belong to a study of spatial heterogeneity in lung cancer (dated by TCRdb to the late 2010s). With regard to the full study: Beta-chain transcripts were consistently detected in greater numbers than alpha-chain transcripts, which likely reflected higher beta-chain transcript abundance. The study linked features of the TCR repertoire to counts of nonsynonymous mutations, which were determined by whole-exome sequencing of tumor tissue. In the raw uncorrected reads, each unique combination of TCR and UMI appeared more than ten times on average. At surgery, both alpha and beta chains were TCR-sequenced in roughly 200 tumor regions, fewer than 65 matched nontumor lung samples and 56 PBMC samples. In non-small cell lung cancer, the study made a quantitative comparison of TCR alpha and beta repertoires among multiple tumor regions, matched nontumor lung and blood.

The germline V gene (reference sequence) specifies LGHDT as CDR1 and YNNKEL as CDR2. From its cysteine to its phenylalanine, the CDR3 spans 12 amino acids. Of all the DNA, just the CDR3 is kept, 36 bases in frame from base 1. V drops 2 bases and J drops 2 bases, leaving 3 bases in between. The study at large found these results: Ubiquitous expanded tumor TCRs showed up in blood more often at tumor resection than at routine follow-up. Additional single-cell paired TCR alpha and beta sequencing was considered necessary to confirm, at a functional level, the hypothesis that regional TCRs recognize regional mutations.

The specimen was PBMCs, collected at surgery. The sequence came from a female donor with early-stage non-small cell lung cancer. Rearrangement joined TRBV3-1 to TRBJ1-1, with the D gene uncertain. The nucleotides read TGTGCCAGCAGCCAACGTAACACTGAAGCTTTCTTT. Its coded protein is CASSQRNTEAFF.